This T cell receptor (beta chain) originates from a study of T cell responses to AZD1222 COVID-19 vaccine. The CDR3 is 17 amino acids. The V gene's germline CDR1 is LGHNA and CDR2 YSLEER. V lost 0 bases and J lost 0, with 12 bases in between. Produced via immunoSEQ multiplex PCR; TCRdb's table is partial and in-frame only. The sample holds some 170,000 clones; 92% are singletons and the top ten take about 4%. V gene TRBV4-3 combines with J gene TRBJ2-1; D assignment may be TRBD1 or TRBD2 (7 bases each). The TCR sequence derives from an adult in good health. Material: peripheral blood, obtained on day 0 of MenACWY control vaccination. The CDR3 nucleotides read TGCGCCAGCAGCCAAGATCGGGGGGACAGCTCCTACAATGAGCAGTTCTTC. Amino acids: CASSQDRGDSSYNEQFF.